In its sample, the clone carrying this TCR beta chain was seen many times. The data were obtained in a study of blood T cell repertoires in COVID-19. The V gene's germline CDR1 is MGHRA and CDR2 YSYEKL. Trimming removed 5 bases at V and 6 bases at J, with 16 bases between. This CDR3 spans 15 amino acids. Study processing details: Amplification from reference gene primers served as the basis for estimated nucleated cell counts. Sequenced by immunoSEQ multiplex PCR; TCRdb stores in-frame clones only, minus some. The D gene and trimming were derived from the DNA, and the V and J assignments and clone size from that table. The repertoire holds 210,000 or so clones, with around four fifths as singletons.

V usage is TRBV4-1 and J usage is TRBJ1-4; D may be TRBD1 (5 bases). The sequenced sample consisted of peripheral blood. The clonotype was recovered from a man aged 50 or older with active or convalescent COVID-19. In DNA, the CDR3 is TGCGCCAGCAGCACCCATCAGGGAAGGGATGAAAAACTGTTTTTT. The encoded protein is CASSTHQGRDEKLFF.